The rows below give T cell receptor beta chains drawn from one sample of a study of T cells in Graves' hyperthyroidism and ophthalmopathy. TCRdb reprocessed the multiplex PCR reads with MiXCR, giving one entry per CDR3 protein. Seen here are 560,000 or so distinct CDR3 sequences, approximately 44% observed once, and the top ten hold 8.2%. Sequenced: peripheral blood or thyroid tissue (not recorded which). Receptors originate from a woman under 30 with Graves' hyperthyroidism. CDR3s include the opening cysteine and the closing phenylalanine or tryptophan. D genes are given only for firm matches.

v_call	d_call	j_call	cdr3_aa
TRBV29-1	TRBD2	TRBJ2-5	CSVGLATKTQYF
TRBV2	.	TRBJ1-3	CASSLYGGSSGNTIYF
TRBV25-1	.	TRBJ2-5	CASSLKGVGETQYF
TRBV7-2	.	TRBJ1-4	CASNLGWPGEKLFF
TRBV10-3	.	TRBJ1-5	CAISRAGGRSQPQHF
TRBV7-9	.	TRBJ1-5	CASSLTADQPQHF
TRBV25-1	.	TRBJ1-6	CASSGVDSSYNSPLHF
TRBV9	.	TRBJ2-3	CASSYGTSDTDTQYF
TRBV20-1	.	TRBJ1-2	CSAPRETDGYTF
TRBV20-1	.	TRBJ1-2	CSAVDSPYGYTF
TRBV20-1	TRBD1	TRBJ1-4	CSARTGEKEKLFF
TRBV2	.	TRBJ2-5	CASSAQGGQETQYF
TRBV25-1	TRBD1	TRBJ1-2	CARPLTGGYGYTF
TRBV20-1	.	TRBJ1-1	CSARSDSGAFF
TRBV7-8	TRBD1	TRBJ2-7	CASSLVAGGYEQYF
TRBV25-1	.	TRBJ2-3	CASSEFRAGDTDTQYF
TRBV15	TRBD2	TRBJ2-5	CATSRAGGLGETQYF
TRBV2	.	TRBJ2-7	CATRGLAGAYEQYF
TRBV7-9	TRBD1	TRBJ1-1	CASSLRGGGTEAFF
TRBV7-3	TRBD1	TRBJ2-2	CASSLSGTAFTGELFF
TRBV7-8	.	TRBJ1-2	CASSLAGGPNYGYTF
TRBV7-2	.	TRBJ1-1	CASSGRGASNTEAFF